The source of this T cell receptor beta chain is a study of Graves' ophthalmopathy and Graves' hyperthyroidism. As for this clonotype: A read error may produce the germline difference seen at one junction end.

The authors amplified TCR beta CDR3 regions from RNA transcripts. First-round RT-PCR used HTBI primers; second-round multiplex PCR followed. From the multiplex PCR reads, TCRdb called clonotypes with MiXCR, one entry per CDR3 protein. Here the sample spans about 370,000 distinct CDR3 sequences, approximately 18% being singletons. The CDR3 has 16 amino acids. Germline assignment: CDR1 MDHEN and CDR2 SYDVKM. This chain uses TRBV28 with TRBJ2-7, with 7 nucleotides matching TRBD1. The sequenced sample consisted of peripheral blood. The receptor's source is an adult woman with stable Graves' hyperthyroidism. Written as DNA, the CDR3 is TGTGCCAGCAGTTTAAGGAGACGGAGAGGGGGCCACGATCAGTACTTC. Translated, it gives CASSLRRRRGGHDQYF.